These 6 T cell receptor beta chains share one sample of origin, sequenced in a study of blood T cell repertoires in COVID-19. The repertoire was sequenced with immunoSEQ multiplex PCR; TCRdb's copy has only in-frame clones and lacks some. The sample records approximately 280,000 clones, approximately 83% being singletons. Input material: peripheral blood. The origin of the receptors is a woman in her thirties who had recovered from COVID-19.

This chain joins TRBV5-4 and TRBJ2-3, with 8 bases lining up with TRBD2. Per the germline V gene, CDR1 is SGHNT and CDR2 is YYREEE (reference sequence). V shed 0 bases, J shed 4 bases, and the junction held 7 bases outside the gene matches. CDR3 length: 16 amino acids. DNA of the CDR3: TGTGCCAGCAGCTTGGATCAGTTAGCGGGACCAGATACGCAGTATTTT. This translates into CASSLDQLAGPDTQYF. Combining the CDR3 with reference TRBV5-4 and TRBJ2-3 gives the whole variable domain ETGVTQSPTHLIKTRGQQVTLRCSSQSGHNTVSWYQQALGQGPQFIFQYYREEENGRGNFPPRFSGLQFPNYSSELNVNALELDDSALYLCASSLDQLAGPDTQYFGPGTRLTVL.

V gene TRBV19 combines with J gene TRBJ2-7; TRBD2 matches 9 bases. The CDR3 consists of 15 residues. The V segment lost 6 bases and the J segment 3 bases; nucleotides outside the gene matches: 9. The germline gives CDR1 LNHDA, CDR2 SQIVND (reference sequence). The chain's CDR3 is CASSSTSGSLYEQYF. In DNA, the CDR3 is TGTGCCAGTAGCTCAACTAGCGGGTCACTCTACGAGCAGTACTTC.

The chain couples TRBV4-1 to TRBJ2-1; tentatively, D is TRBD2 (5 bases). The CDR3 spans 12 residues. V gave up 0 bases and J gave up 9 bases, with 6 bases separating them. Germline CDR1 reads MGHRA; CDR2 reads YSYEKL. The CDR3: CASSQDEGEQFF. The CDR3 coding sequence is TGCGCCAGCAGCCAAGATGAGGGTGAGCAGTTCTTC.

CDR3: CASSQVPGQDYEQYF. The CDR3 DNA is TGTGCCAGCAGCCAAGTACCGGGACAGGACTACGAGCAGTACTTC. The chain links TRBV4-2 to TRBJ2-7, with TRBD1 matching 8 bases. The CDR3 extends over 15 amino acids. The junction had 5 bases not matched to a gene; V was cut back by 1 base and J by 3 bases. CDR1 is LGHNA and CDR2 is YNFKEQ in the germline V gene.

Note on this clone: Other nucleotide sequences from this sample produce the same CDR3. The chain couples TRBV19 to TRBJ1-1; D is undetermined. Per the germline V gene, CDR1 is LNHDA and CDR2 is SQIVND (reference sequence). This CDR3 contains 13 residues. The ends were cut back, 1 base at V and 1 base at J, with 4 bases in the middle. The CDR3 DNA sequence: TGTGCCAGTAGTATAGGGGCGAACACTGAAGCTTTCTTT. This sequence encodes CASSIGANTEAFF.

The chain couples TRBV3-1 (or the pseudogene TRBV3-2) to TRBJ1-3; D is undetermined. The CDR3 consists of 12 residues. V was shortened by 4 bases and J by 6 bases, with 7 bases between the two germline ends. Germline CDR1 reads LGHDT; CDR2 reads YNNKEL (reference sequence). As DNA, the CDR3 is TGTGCCAGCAGCCTCGACATAAACACCATATATTTT. It translates to CASSLDINTIYF.